This T cell receptor (beta chain) was captured by sequencing in a study of cytomegalovirus exposure and HLA in healthy donors. V lost 5 bases, J lost 6 bases, and 17 bases lay in between. The CDR3 spans 15 residues. CDR1 is LNHDA, CDR2 SQIVND, per germline (reference sequence). This PCR relied on a set of 60 Vbeta primers and 13 Jbeta primers. TCRdb's copy holds only in-frame clones and misses some; the assay was immunoSEQ multiplex PCR. This sample has about 54,000 clones; roughly 84% occur once, and the top ten carry 3% to 3.5%. What was sequenced was PBMCs. The chain links TRBV19 to TRBJ1-5, with D possibly matching TRBD1 (6 bases). This clonotype was sampled from a woman aged 18-29 years in good health and CMV-seronegative. CDR3 protein: CASSWGGRGAQPQHF. The DNA for the CDR3 is TGTGCCAGTAGTTGGGGGGGGCGAGGAGCTCAGCCCCAGCATTTT.